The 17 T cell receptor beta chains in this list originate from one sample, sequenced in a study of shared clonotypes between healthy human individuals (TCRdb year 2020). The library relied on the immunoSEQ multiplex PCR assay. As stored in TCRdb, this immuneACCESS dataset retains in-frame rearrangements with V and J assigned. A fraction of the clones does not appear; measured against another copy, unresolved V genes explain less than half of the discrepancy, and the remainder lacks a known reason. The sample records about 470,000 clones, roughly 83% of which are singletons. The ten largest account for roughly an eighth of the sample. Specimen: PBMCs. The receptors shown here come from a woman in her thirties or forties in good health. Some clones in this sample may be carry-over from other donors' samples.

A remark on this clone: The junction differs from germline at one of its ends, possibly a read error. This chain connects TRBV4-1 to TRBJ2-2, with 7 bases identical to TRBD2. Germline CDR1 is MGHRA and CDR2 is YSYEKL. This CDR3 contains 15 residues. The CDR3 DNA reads TGCGCCAGCAGACAAGCGGGATGGAACACCGGGGAGCTGTTTTTT. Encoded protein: CASRQAGWNTGELFF.

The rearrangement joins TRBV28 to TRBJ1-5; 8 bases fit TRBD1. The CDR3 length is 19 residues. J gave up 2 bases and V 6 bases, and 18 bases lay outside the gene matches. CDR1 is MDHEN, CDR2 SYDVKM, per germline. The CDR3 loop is CASSPDLGSGGVRNQPQHF. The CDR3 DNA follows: TGTGCCAGCAGCCCAGATTTAGGATCAGGGGGCGTTCGCAATCAGCCCCAGCATTTT. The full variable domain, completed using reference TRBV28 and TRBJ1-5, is DVKVTQSSRYLVKRTGEKVFLECVQDMDHENMFWYRQDPGLGLRLIYFSYDVKMKEKGDIPEGYSVSREKKERFSLILESASTNQTSMYLCASSPDLGSGGVRNQPQHFGDGTRLSIL.

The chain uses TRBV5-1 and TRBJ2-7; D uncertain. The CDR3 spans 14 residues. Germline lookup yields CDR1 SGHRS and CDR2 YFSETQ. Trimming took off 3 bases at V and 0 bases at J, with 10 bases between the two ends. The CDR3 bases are TGCGCCAGCAGCTCTCCGACACGCTCCTACGAGCAGTACTTC. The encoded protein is CASSSPTRSYEQYF.

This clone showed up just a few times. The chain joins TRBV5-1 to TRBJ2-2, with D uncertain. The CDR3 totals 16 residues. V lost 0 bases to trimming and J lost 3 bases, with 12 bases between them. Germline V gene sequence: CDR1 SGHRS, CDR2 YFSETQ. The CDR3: CASSLEPARDTGELFF. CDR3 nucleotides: TGCGCCAGCAGCTTGGAGCCAGCCCGCGACACCGGGGAGCTGTTTTTT.

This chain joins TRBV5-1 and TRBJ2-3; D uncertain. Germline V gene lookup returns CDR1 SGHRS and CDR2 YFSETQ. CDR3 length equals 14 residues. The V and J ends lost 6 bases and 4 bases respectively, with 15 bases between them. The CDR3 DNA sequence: TGCGCCAGCAAGGCCCTCCTAGGGTCAGATACGCAGTATTTT. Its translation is CASKALLGSDTQYF.

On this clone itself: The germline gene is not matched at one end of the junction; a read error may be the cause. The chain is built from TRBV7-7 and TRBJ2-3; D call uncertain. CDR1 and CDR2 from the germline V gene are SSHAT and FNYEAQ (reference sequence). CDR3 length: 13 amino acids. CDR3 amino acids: CASSLDRTDTQYF. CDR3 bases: TGTGCTAGCAGCTTAGATAGGACAGATACGCAGTATTTT.

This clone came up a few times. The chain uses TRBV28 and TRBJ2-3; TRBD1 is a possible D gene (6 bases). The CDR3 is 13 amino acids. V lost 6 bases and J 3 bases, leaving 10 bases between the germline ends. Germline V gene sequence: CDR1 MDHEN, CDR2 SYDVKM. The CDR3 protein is CASRQTGTDTQYF. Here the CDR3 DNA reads TGTGCCAGCAGACAAACAGGGACAGATACGCAGTATTTT.

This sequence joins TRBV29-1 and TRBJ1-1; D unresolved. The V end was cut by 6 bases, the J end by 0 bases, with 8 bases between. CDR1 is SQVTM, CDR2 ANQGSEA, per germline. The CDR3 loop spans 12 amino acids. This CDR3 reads CSVTTMNTEAFF. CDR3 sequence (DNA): TGCAGCGTCACCACGATGAACACTGAAGCTTTCTTT.

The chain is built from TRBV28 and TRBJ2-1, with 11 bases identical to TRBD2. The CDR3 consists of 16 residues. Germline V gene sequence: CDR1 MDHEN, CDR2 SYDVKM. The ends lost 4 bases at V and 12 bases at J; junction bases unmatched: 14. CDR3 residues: CASSSPPTSGTALQFF. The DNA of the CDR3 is TGTGCCAGCAGTTCCCCGCCGACTAGCGGGACGGCCTTGCAGTTCTTC.

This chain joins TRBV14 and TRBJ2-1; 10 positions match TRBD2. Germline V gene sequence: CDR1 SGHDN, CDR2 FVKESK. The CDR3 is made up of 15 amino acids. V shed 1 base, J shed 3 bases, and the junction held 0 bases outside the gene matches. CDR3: CASSQASGGYNEQFF. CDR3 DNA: TGTGCCAGCAGCCAAGCTAGCGGGGGCTACAATGAGCAGTTCTTC.

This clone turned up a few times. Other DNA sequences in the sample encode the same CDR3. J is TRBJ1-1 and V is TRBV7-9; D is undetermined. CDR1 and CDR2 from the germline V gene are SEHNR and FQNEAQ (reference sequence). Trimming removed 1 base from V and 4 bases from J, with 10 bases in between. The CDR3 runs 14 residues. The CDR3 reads CASSLEGSGTEAFF. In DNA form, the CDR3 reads TGTGCCAGCAGCTTAGAAGGGTCGGGCACTGAAGCTTTCTTT. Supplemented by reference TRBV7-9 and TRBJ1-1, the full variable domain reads DTGVSQNPRHKITKRGQNVTFRCDPISEHNRLYWYRQTLGQGPEFLTYFQNEAQLEKSRLLSDRFSAERPKGSFSTLEIQRTEQGDSAMYLCASSLEGSGTEAFFGQGTRLTVV.

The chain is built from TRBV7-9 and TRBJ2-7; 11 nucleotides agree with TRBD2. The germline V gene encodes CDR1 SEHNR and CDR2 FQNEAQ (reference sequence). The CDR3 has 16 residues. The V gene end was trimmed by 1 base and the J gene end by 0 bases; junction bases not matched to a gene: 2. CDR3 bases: TGTGCCAGCAGCTTAGGACTAGCGGGACCCTCCTACGAGCAGTACTTC. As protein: CASSLGLAGPSYEQYF.

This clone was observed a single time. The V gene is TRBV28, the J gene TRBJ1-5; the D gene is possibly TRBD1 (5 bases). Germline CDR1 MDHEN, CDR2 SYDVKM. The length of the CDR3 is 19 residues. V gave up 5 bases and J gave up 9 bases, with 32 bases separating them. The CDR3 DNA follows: TGTGCCAGCAGTCTATACTCCCCCTTTACAGGAGTTCACTTGGGGCCCCAGCATTTT. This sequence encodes CASSLYSPFTGVHLGPQHF.

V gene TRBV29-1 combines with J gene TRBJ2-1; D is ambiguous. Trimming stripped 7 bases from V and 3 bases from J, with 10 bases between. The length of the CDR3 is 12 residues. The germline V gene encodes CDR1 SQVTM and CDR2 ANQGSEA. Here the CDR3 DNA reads TGCAGCGCATACGGATTCTACAATGAGCAGTTCTTC. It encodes CSAYGFYNEQFF.

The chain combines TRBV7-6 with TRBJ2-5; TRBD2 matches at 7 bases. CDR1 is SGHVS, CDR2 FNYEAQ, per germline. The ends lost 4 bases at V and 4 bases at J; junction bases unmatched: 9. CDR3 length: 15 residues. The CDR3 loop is CASSYGAGARETQYF. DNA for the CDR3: TGTGCCAGCAGCTACGGCGCGGGAGCAAGAGAGACCCAGTACTTC.

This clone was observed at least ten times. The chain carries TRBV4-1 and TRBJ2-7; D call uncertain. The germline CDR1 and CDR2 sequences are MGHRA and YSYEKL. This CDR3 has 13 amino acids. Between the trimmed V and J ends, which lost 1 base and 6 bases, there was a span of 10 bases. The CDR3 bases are TGCGCCAGCAGCCAAGGGTCGGGTGGCGAGCAGTACTTC. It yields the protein CASSQGSGGEQYF.

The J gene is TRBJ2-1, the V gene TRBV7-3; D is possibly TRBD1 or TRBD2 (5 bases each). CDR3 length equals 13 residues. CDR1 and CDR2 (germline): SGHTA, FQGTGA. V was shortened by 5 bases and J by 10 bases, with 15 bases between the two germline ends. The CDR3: CASSRDPQGEQFF. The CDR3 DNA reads TGTGCCAGCAGCCGGGACCCCCAGGGAGAGCAGTTCTTC.